The clone carrying this T cell receptor (beta chain) occurred a few times. The antigen is not known. The CDR3 loop spans 15 amino acids. Trimming removed 5 bases from V and 3 bases from J; junction bases left unmatched: 4. CDR1 is MNHNS and CDR2 is SASEGT in the germline V gene. Amplification used 60 Vbeta primers and 13 Jbeta primers. The assay was immunoSEQ multiplex PCR, and TCRdb's table has in-frame clones only and misses some. The table records 60,000 to 85,000 clones, 80% to 90% of them present only once. The data were obtained in a study of cytomegalovirus exposure and HLA in healthy donors. General study results and limits: Confirmation in vitro established that three CMV-associated chains were specific for CMV antigens. About 87% or about 30% of the time was how often most TCR beta V segments were productive, according to an earlier analysis. Excluded were some V segments that proved indistinguishable, including TRBV6-2 and TRBV6-3.

The sequence was obtained from a man in his 70s in good health and CMV-seropositive. The V call is TRBV6-1, the J call TRBJ2-1, with 10 bases aligning to TRBD2. Material: PBMCs. CDR3 in DNA: TGTGCCAGCAGTAGACTAGCGGGTCACTACAATGAGCAGTTCTTC. Residues: CASSRLAGHYNEQFF.